This TCR beta chain was documented in a study of tumor-infiltrating lymphocytes in primary liver carcinoma. Study-level background: Productive TCRbeta reads per sample were roughly 3.5 to 7.5 million, not differing by tissue. General study points: Against blood, tumors held a significantly higher top-250-clone fraction (p = 0.039).

For this clonotype: The antigen is not known.

Trimming cost V 10 bases and J 9 bases, with 25 bases left between them. CDR1 is MGHRA and CDR2 is YSYEKL in the germline V gene. This CDR3 region has 15 residues. Germline DNA was extracted too, while blood RNA derived from unsorted whole blood. A primer matching the constant region was used to make TCR beta cDNA from 500 to 650 ng of total RNA. Three nested multiplex PCR rounds, a slightly modified ARM-PCR method, built the TCR beta libraries. The first two PCR rounds, nine to ten cycles each, used TRBV1-TRBV30 forward primers and a C-beta reverse primer. TCRdb analysed the multiplex PCR reads with MiXCR anew, one entry per CDR3 protein. This sample has fewer than 250,000 distinct CDR3 sequences; roughly 61% occur once, and the top ten carry 7% to 8.5%.

This receptor was identified in an older woman with primary liver carcinoma and hepatitis B virus infection. Sequencing input: peripheral blood. The genes are TRBV4-1 and TRBJ2-1; D is perhaps TRBD2 (5 bases). CDR3 in amino acids: CATSPTDSRNVEQFF. CDR3 nucleotide sequence: TGCGCCACCAGTCCCACGGACTCGAGAAACGTTGAGCAGTTCTTC.